The sequence of this T cell receptor (beta chain) was determined in a study of radiotherapy plus CTLA-4 blockade in lung cancer (dated by TCRdb to the late 2010s). With respect to the entire study: Objective responses occurred in approximately 19% of enrolled patients, and over 30% achieved disease control.

Summary of the overall study and its limitations: Increased serum interferon-beta after radiation, together with early dynamic changes in blood T cell clones, were reported to be the strongest predictors of response. After treatment with radiotherapy and ipilimumab, TCR clones that originated in tumors expanded in peripheral blood.

Receptor libraries were prepared by the immunoSEQ multiplex PCR assay. Held by TCRdb, this immuneACCESS table contains in-frame sequences only and omits some clones. Under half of the omission traces to an unresolved V gene where checked; the cause of the rest is unknown. This sample gives more than 40,000 clones in total; 65% to 75% of them show up just once. The ten top clones hold 20% to 25% of the sample. The germline V and J ends show losses of 6 bases and 5 bases respectively, and no gene match explains 14 bases of the junction. CDR1 and CDR2, looked up from the germline V gene (reference sequence), are GTSNPN and SVGIG. The CDR3 starts with the cysteine, ends with the phenylalanine, and has 15 residues. Here the CDR3 DNA is all that survives: 45 bases in frame from base 1. The study evaluated CTLA-4 blockade (ipilimumab) given together with focal radiation therapy in patients who had chemo-refractory metastatic non-small-cell lung cancer.

As regards this clone: Its recognized antigen is unknown. Per-base quality was not reported, and no clone a single base away is much larger than it.

The TCR was taken from a human donor with non-small cell lung cancer who had a partial response to radiotherapy plus ipilimumab. The chain joins TRBV30 to TRBJ2-7; 9 bases in between match TRBD1. The specimen comprised peripheral blood, sampled from a patient treated with radiotherapy plus ipilimumab. The CDR3: CACADADRGLHEQYF. DNA sequence: TGTGCCTGTGCTGACGCGGACAGGGGATTACACGAGCAGTACTTC. The variable domain in full, with residues beyond the CDR3 obtained from the reference TRBV30 and TRBJ2-7 genes, is SQTIHQWPATLVQPVGSPLSLECTVEGTSNPNLYWYRQAAGRGLQLLFYSVGIGQISSEVPQNLSASRPQDRQFILSSKKLLLSDSGFYLCACADADRGLHEQYFGPGTRLTVT.